Listed here are 19 T cell receptor beta chains from one sample, sequenced in a study of cytomegalovirus exposure and HLA in healthy donors. Primers included in the PCR were 60 Vbeta and 13 Jbeta primers. The data were produced by immunoSEQ multiplex PCR, yet TCRdb's version contains in-frame clones alone and is incomplete. The profile shows approximately 160,000 clones, around 80% of them singletons. The sample comprised PBMCs. These receptor sequences come from a male donor in good health and CMV-seronegative.

This chain connects TRBV14 to TRBJ1-5, with a possible D match to TRBD1 (6 bases). From germline, CDR1 is SGHDN and CDR2 FVKESK. The CDR3 length is 13 residues. The V end lost 3 bases, the J end lost 4 bases, and 7 bases lay between the germline ends. The CDR3: CASSQTGNQPQHF. As DNA, the CDR3 is TGTGCCAGCAGCCAGACAGGAAATCAGCCCCAGCATTTT. Based on the CDR3 plus reference TRBV14 and TRBJ1-5, the full variable domain is EAGVTQFPSHSVIEKGQTVTLRCDPISGHDNLYWYRRVMGKEIKFLLHFVKESKQDESGMPNNRFLAERTGGTYSTLKVQPAELEDSGVYFCASSQTGNQPQHFGDGTRLSIL.

V and J are TRBV6-5 and TRBJ2-2; tentatively, D is TRBD2 (7 bases). The CDR3 length is 15 residues. Germline values: CDR1 MNHEY, CDR2 SVGAGI. Between the trimmed V and J ends, which lost 4 bases and 6 bases, there was a span of 15 bases. The DNA for the CDR3 is TGTGCCAGCAGTTCCCGGGGGGCCGTCGCCGGGGAGCTGTTTTTT. It translates to CASSSRGAVAGELFF.

The chain carries TRBV4-2 and TRBJ1-2, with unresolved D. CDR1 is LGHNA, CDR2 YNFKEQ, per germline. This CDR3 region has 11 residues. The V end lost 5 bases, the J end lost 8 bases, and 9 bases lay between the germline ends. CDR3 in DNA: TGTGCCAGCAGCTCAAGCGGGGGCTACACCTTC. It codes for CASSSSGGYTF.

The genes are TRBV5-1 and TRBJ2-3; D unresolved. In germline, CDR1 is SGHRS, CDR2 YFSETQ. V shed 3 bases and J shed 6 bases, with 8 bases lying between them. This CDR3 comprises 12 residues. CDR3 residues: CASSSLEDTQYF. DNA for the CDR3: TGCGCCAGCAGCTCCCTAGAGGATACGCAGTATTTT.

This clone was detected a few times. The rearrangement uses TRBV19 and TRBJ2-3; D unclear. The CDR3 is made up of 12 amino acids. From germline, CDR1 is LNHDA and CDR2 SQIVND (reference sequence). V gave up 3 bases and J gave up 14 bases, with 15 bases separating them. In nucleotides, the CDR3 is TGTGCCAGTAGTATCGCTACTAATACGTTGTATTTT. It is translated as CASSIATNTLYF.

The chain couples TRBV18 to TRBJ2-5; D possibly corresponds to TRBD1 (5 bases). Trimming removed 3 bases at V and 2 bases at J, with 16 bases between. The CDR3 extends over 16 amino acids. Germline lookup yields CDR1 KGHSH and CDR2 LQKENI. This chain's CDR3 is CASSPPRASGQETQYF. For the CDR3, the DNA is TGTGCCAGCTCACCTCCCAGGGCTAGTGGGCAAGAGACCCAGTACTTC.

This chain joins TRBV14 and TRBJ1-1, with 10 bases aligning to TRBD1. The CDR3 sequence is 13 residues long. Looked up from germline, CDR1 is SGHDN and CDR2 is FVKESK. V lost 6 bases and J lost 5; bases outside the gene matches: 3. The CDR3 protein is CASRTGGRTEAFF. The CDR3 DNA sequence: TGTGCCAGCAGGACAGGGGGCCGTACTGAAGCTTTCTTT.

This chain connects TRBV5-6 to TRBJ1-4; TRBD1 matches at 7 bases. The V gene's germline CDR1 is SGHDT and CDR2 YYEEEE. Losses at the gene ends were 1 base for V and 1 base for J; bases not matched to a gene: 7. The CDR3 runs 17 residues. In DNA form, the CDR3 reads TGTGCCAGCAGCTTGCCGGGCTACAGGGGAACTAATGAAAAACTGTTTTTT. This sequence encodes CASSLPGYRGTNEKLFF.

The chain joins TRBV4-3 to TRBJ1-1; 9 nucleotides align to TRBD1. V gave up 4 bases and J gave up 1 base; unmatched junction bases: 4. Looked up from germline, CDR1 is LGHNA and CDR2 is YSLEER. The CDR3 extends over 15 amino acids. The CDR3 DNA reads as TGCGCCAGCAGCCCAAGACAGGGGGGGAACACTGAAGCTTTCTTT. The encoded protein is CASSPRQGGNTEAFF.

The chain couples TRBV9 to TRBJ1-6; D not resolved. The V and J ends lost 0 bases and 6 bases respectively, with 4 bases between them. The CDR3 covers 13 residues. Germline V lookup: CDR1 SGDLS, CDR2 YYNGEE. CDR3 bases: TGTGCCAGCAGCGTAGCTCCTAATTCACCCCTCCACTTT. This encodes CASSVAPNSPLHF.

The chain employs TRBV4-1 and TRBJ1-1; 7 positions agree with TRBD1. CDR1 is MGHRA, CDR2 YSYEKL, per germline. This CDR3 is built from 16 residues. V gave up 1 base and J gave up 10 bases; unmatched junction bases: 15. The CDR3 region has the DNA TGCGCCAGCAGCCAAGGACCCCTCCGGGACAGCCTCAGAGCTTTCTTT. This sequence encodes CASSQGPLRDSLRAFF.

The rearrangement uses TRBV12-5 and TRBJ1-1, with 7 bases matching TRBD1. Per germline, CDR1 LGHNT and CDR2 FRNRAP. The CDR3 is 14 residues long. V lost 6 bases and J lost 5; bases outside the gene matches: 9. The CDR3 reads CASGRQGPITEAFF. CDR3 bases: TGTGCTAGTGGCAGACAGGGACCGATAACTGAAGCTTTCTTT. Looking up the rest from reference TRBV12-5 and TRBJ1-1 gives the full variable domain: DARVTQTPRHKVTEMGQEVTMRCQPILGHNTVFWYRQTMMQGLELLAYFRNRAPLDDSGMPKDRFSAEMPDATLATLKIQPSEPRDSAVYFCASGRQGPITEAFFGQGTRLTVV.

This rearrangement joins TRBV4-3 to TRBJ1-3; TRBD1 aligns across 10 bases. Germline V CDR1 and CDR2: LGHNA, YSLEER. The CDR3 is 15 amino acids. V lost 4 bases, J lost 1 base, and 1 base stayed unmatched. The DNA of the CDR3 is TGCGCCAGCAGCCGGACAGGGGGGTCTGGAAACACCATATATTTT. Its translation is CASSRTGGSGNTIYF.

V and J are TRBV9 and TRBJ1-1, with unresolved D. Germline values: CDR1 SGDLS, CDR2 YYNGEE. The V gene lost 0 bases and the J gene lost 0 bases, with 6 bases spanning the gap. CDR3 size: 14 residues. In DNA form, the CDR3 reads TGTGCCAGCAGCGTAGCTTCAGTGAACACTGAAGCTTTCTTT. Translated, it gives CASSVASVNTEAFF.

Comment on this clone: Additional DNA sequences in this sample encode the identical CDR3. V gene TRBV2 combines with J gene TRBJ1-5, with D possibly matching TRBD1 (5 bases). Trimming left V 2 bases short and J 6 bases short, with 11 bases between. Per germline, CDR1 SNHLY and CDR2 FYNNEI. The CDR3 is made up of 14 amino acids. As DNA, the CDR3 is TGTGCCAGCAGTGAACAGGGAGGTGGTCAGCCCCAGCATTTT. As protein: CASSEQGGGQPQHF.

The V gene is TRBV5-1, the J gene TRBJ2-1; 9 nucleotides agree with TRBD1. The CDR3 length is 15 residues. V lost 5 bases and J lost 7; bases outside the gene matches: 10. Germline V gene data show CDR1 as SGHRS and CDR2 as YFSETQ. DNA of the CDR3: TGCGCCAGCAGTCCCTGGGACAGGGATAGTAATGAGCAGTTCTTC. Its translation: CASSPWDRDSNEQFF.

The genes are TRBV6-1 and TRBJ2-7; weak D call: TRBD2 (7 bases). The V and J ends lost 1 base and 0 bases respectively, with 13 bases between them. The length of the CDR3 is 16 residues. Germline V CDR1 and CDR2: MNHNS, SASEGT. The CDR3 protein is CASSEGRGALSYEQYF. In DNA, the CDR3 is TGTGCCAGCAGTGAAGGCCGGGGGGCCCTCTCCTACGAGCAGTACTTC.

The gene calls are TRBV25-1 and TRBJ2-7; TRBD1 is a possible D gene (8 bases). This CDR3 contains 14 residues. Trimming removed 4 bases at V and 2 bases at J, with 12 bases between. CDR1 MGHDK and CDR2 SYGVNS come from the germline V gene. DNA of the CDR3: TGTGCCAGCAGTGGACAGGGGAGGGCCTACGAGCAGTACTTC. Protein product: CASSGQGRAYEQYF.

V usage is TRBV28 and J usage is TRBJ2-1; D gene ambiguous. There are 16 residues in the CDR3. From germline, CDR1 is MDHEN and CDR2 SYDVKM. The V and J ends lost 2 bases and 0 bases respectively, with 11 bases between them. Here the CDR3 DNA reads TGTGCCAGCAGTTTACGAAGCGTACCCTCCTACAATGAGCAGTTCTTC. It yields the protein CASSLRSVPSYNEQFF.